This record covers a single T cell receptor beta chain. These data are taken from a study of T-cell memory formation after mild COVID-19. About the study: In these data, TCR clusters were largely donor specific.

Via MiXCR, TCRdb re-called the 5' RACE reads, giving one row per CDR3 protein. The profile covers 250,000 or so distinct CDR3 sequences, with 18% appearing a single time and about 21% taken by the ten largest. The germline V gene has CDR1 SGDLS and CDR2 YYNGEE. The CDR3 runs to 15 residues. With 7 bases removed from V and 4 bases from J, the gap between germline ends came to 20 bases. The sequence derives from a man in his late teens or twenties who had mild COVID-19 (a few samples of this study predate the infection). Cell type and time point are not known. Sequenced input: PBMCs or a T cell subset sorted from them (not recorded which). The chain is built from TRBV9 and TRBJ2-5; no clear D. This CDR3 is CASGTTGNPGETQYF. CDR3 in DNA: TGTGCCAGCGGCACGACGGGCAACCCGGGAGAGACCCAGTACTTC.